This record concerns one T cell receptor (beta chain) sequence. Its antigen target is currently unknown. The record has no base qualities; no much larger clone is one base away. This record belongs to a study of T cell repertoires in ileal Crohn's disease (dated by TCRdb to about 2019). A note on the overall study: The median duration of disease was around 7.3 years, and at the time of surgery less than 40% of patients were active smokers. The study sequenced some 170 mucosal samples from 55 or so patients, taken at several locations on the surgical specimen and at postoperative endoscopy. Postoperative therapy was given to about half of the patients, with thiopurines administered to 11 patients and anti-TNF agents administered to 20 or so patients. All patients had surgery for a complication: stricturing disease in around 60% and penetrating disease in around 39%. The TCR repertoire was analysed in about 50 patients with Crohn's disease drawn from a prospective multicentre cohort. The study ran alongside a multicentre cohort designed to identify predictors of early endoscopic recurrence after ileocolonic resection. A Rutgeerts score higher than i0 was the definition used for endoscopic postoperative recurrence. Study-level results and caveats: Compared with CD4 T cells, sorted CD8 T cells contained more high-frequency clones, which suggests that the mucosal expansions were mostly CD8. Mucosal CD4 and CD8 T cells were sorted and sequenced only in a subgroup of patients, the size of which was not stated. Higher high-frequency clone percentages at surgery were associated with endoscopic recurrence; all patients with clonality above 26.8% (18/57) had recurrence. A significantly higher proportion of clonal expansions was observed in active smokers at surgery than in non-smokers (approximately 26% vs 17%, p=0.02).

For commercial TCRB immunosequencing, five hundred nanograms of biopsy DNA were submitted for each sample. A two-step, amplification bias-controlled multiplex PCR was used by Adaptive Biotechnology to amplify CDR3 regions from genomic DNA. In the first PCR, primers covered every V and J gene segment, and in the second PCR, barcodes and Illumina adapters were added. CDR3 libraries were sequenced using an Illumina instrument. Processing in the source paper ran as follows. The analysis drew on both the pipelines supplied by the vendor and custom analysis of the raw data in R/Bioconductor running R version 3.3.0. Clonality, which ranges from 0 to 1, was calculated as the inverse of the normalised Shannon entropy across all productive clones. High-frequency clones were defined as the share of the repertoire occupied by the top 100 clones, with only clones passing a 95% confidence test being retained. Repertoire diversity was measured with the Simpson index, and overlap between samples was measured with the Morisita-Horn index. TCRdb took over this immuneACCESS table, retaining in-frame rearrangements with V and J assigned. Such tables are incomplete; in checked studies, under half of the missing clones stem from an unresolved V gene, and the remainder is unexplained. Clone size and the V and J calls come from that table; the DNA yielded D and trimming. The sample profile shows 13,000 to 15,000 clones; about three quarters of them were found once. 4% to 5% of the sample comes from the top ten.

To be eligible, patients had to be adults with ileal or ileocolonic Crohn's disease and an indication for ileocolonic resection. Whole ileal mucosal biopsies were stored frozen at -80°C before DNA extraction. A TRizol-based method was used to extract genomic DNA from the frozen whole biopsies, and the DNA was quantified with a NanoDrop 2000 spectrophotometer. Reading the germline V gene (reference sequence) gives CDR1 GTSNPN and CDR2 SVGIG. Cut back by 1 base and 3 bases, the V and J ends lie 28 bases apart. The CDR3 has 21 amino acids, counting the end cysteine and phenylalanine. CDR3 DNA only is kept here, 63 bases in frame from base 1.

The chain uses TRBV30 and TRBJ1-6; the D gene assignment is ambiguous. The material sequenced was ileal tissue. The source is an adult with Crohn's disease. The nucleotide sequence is TGTGCCTGGAGTGACCCGGAGGAGTTGCACCCATATAATTTCTATAATTCACCCCTCCACTTT. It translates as CAWSDPEELHPYNFYNSPLHF. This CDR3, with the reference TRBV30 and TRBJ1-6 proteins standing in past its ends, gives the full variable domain SQTIHQWPATLVQPVGSPLSLECTVEGTSNPNLYWYRQAAGRGLQLLFYSVGIGQISSEVPQNLSASRPQDRQFILSSKKLLLSDSGFYLCAWSDPEELHPYNFYNSPLHFGNGTRLTVT.